These 27 T cell receptor beta chains came from one sample sequenced in a study of molecular identifiers for immune sequencing clone quantification. Each CDR3 protein is one row after TCRdb ran MiXCR on the PCR reads. The table shows approximately 680,000 distinct CDR3 sequences, with about 25% occurring only once. Source material: naive CD8+ T cells from blood, with Jurkat cell RNA spiked in. Specified subset: FACS-sorted CD8+CD4-CCR7+CD45RA+ naive T cells. The receptors originated from a human donor in good health. Some libraries in this study had Jurkat cell RNA spiked in.

The V and J genes are TRBV30 and TRBJ2-5; TRBD2 agrees at 7 bases. The CDR3 contains 14 residues. Unmatched junction bases numbered 5, after V lost 4 bases and J lost 0 bases. Germline lookup yields CDR1 GTSNPN and CDR2 SVGIG (reference sequence). The CDR3 nucleotides are TGTGCCTGGACGGCTAGCGGTAACCAAGAGACCCAGTACTTC. It specifies CAWTASGNQETQYF.

Regarding this clonotype: This sequence is one base from a far larger clone and is likely a read error. The conserved phenylalanine or tryptophan is not found at the CDR3 terminus, so this likely reflects a read error. The chain links TRBV7-6 to TRBJ2-3; D is unclear. The CDR3 spans 12 residues. The germline V gene has CDR1 SGHVS and CDR2 FNYEAQ. V lost 5 bases, J lost 3 bases, and 6 bases lay in between. The CDR3 sequence is CASSKSTDTQYL. CDR3 DNA sequence: TGTGCCAGCAGCAAATCAACAGATACGCAGTATTTA.

This clonotype was recorded at least ten times. The chain links TRBV6-5 to TRBJ2-5; possible D gene TRBD1, 5 bases. This CDR3 contains 15 residues. V lost 4 bases and J 2 bases, leaving 14 bases between the germline ends. Looked up from germline, CDR1 is MNHEY and CDR2 is SVGAGI. CDR3 sequence (DNA): TGTGCCAGCAGTTCTCAGGGATATGGGCAAGAGACCCAGTACTTC. Its translation is CASSSQGYGQETQYF.

As regards this clonotype: A much larger clone differs from this one at a single base, so this may be a read error. This rearrangement joins TRBV7-9 to TRBJ1-1, with unresolved D. CDR1 SEHNR and CDR2 FQNEAQ come from the germline V gene (reference sequence). The CDR3 is 17 amino acids. With 4 bases removed from V and 2 bases from J, the gap between germline ends came to 20 bases. The CDR3: CASSSLTRPALNTEAFF. CDR3 DNA sequence: TGTGCCAGCAGCTCCCTCACACGACCGGCGTTAAACACTGAAGCTTTCTTT.

This clonotype was counted many times. CDR3 protein: CASSPGTSTYEQYF. Written as DNA, the CDR3 is TGTGCCAGCAGTCCCGGGACTAGCACTTACGAGCAGTACTTC. The genes are TRBV27 and TRBJ2-7, with 9 bases aligning to TRBD2. V lost 5 bases to trimming and J lost 4 bases; unmatched junction nucleotides: 6. The CDR3 runs to 14 residues. Per the germline V gene, CDR1 is MNHEY and CDR2 is SMNVEV (reference sequence).

This clonotype has a count of ten or more. Germline is not matched at one junction end, which may reflect a read error. The rearrangement joins TRBV27 to TRBJ1-1; D is uncertain. There are 13 residues in the CDR3. Germline CDR1 and CDR2: MNHEY and SMNVEV (reference sequence). In DNA, the CDR3 is TGCGCCAGCAGCTTGGACTCGAACACTGAAGCTTTCTTT. Its protein is CASSLDSNTEAFF.

This clonotype was recorded a few times. The chain employs TRBV7-9 and TRBJ1-1; D unresolved. Deletions cut 5 bases from V and 2 bases from J, with 18 bases between. CDR3 length equals 16 residues. Germline assignment: CDR1 SEHNR and CDR2 FQNEAQ (reference sequence). This CDR3 reads CASSPSRGVKNTEAFF. The CDR3 DNA reads TGTGCCAGCAGCCCATCCCGCGGGGTAAAAAACACTGAAGCTTTCTTT.

This clonotype was seen many times. CDR3 amino acids: CASSFGAGYEQYF. CDR3 bases: TGCGCCAGCAGCTTTGGGGCGGGCTACGAGCAGTACTTC. The chain carries TRBV5-1 and TRBJ2-7; possibly TRBD1 or TRBD2 for D (5 bases each). V was clipped by 2 bases and J by 3 bases, with 9 bases between them. The CDR3 extends over 13 amino acids. The germline CDR1 and CDR2 sequences are SGHRS and YFSETQ.

Notes on this clonotype: This may stem from a read error, because a much larger clone lies one nucleotide away. The rearrangement uses TRBV27 and TRBJ1-1; tentative D call: TRBD1 (5 bases). This CDR3 region has 14 residues. Germline lookup yields CDR1 MNHEY and CDR2 SMNVEV (reference sequence). CDR3 nucleotide sequence: TGTGCCGGCAGTTTTTCCGGGGACAACACTGAAGCTTTCTTT. Its protein is CAGSFSGDNTEAFF.

This clonotype was found a few times. V usage is TRBV6-2 or TRBV6-3 and J usage is TRBJ2-6; D remains ambiguous. With 1 base removed from V and 0 bases from J, the gap between germline ends came to 10 bases. Germline loops: CDR1 MNHEY, CDR2 SVGEGT. The CDR3 extends over 17 amino acids. The CDR3 DNA reads TGTGCCAGCAGTTACTATCGACCCAGCTCTGGGGCCAACGTCCTGACTTTC. Protein product: CASSYYRPSSGANVLTF.

Note on this clonotype: With a much larger clone just one base away, this may be a read error. The chain recombines TRBV4-3 with TRBJ2-1; D is possibly TRBD1 or TRBD2 (6 bases each). V lost 0 bases and J lost 15, with 15 bases in between. CDR1 and CDR2 from the germline V gene are LGHNA and YSLEER. The CDR3 contains 13 residues. This CDR3 is CASSQDAPGAPFF. The CDR3, as DNA: TGCGCCAGCAGCCAAGATGCGCCGGGGGCCCCGTTCTTC.

The chain uses TRBV12-3 or TRBV12-4 and TRBJ2-2, with 7 bases matching TRBD1. J was trimmed by 1 base and V by 5 bases; bases with no gene match: 7. The CDR3 is 16 amino acids. The CDR3 nucleotides are TGTGCCAGCAGTCCTACGGGGACAGAGAACACCGGGGAGCTGTTTTTT. Its protein is CASSPTGTENTGELFF.

The chain has TRBV30 and TRBJ1-3; D remains ambiguous. V was shortened by 0 bases and J by 2 bases, with 8 bases between the two germline ends. CDR1 is GTSNPN and CDR2 is SVGIG in the germline V gene (reference sequence). CDR3 length equals 14 residues. This CDR3 reads CAWSVGLTGNTIYF. In nucleotides, the CDR3 is TGTGCCTGGAGTGTTGGACTGACTGGAAACACCATATATTTT. Filled out from reference TRBV30 and TRBJ1-3, the complete variable domain reads SQTIHQWPATLVQPVGSPLSLECTVEGTSNPNLYWYRQAAGRGLQLLFYSVGIGQISSEVPQNLSASRPQDRQFILSSKKLLLSDSGFYLCAWSVGLTGNTIYFGEGSWLTVV.

Many counts were recorded for this clonotype. This chain links TRBV6-5 with TRBJ2-1; 7 bases map to TRBD2. CDR1 and CDR2 (germline): MNHEY, SVGAGI. V was clipped by 7 bases and J by 0 bases; unmatched bases: 9. The CDR3 contains 16 residues. The CDR3 sequence is CASKSFGGGSYNEQFF. The CDR3 DNA sequence: TGTGCCAGCAAGTCTTTTGGGGGGGGCTCCTACAATGAGCAGTTCTTC.

Many counts were recorded for this clonotype. This rearrangement joins TRBV3-1 to TRBJ2-2, with D uncertain. This CDR3 spans 17 amino acids. Per the germline V gene, CDR1 is LGHDT and CDR2 is YNNKEL (reference sequence). Trimming removed 1 base from V and 1 base from J, with 13 bases in between. The CDR3 DNA reads TGTGCCAGCAGCCAAGTCTCCGGGTCAAAGAACACCGGGGAGCTGTTTTTT. This gives the protein CASSQVSGSKNTGELFF.

V gene TRBV7-2 combines with J gene TRBJ2-2; TRBD1 matches 11 bases. CDR3 length: 15 amino acids. The ends lost 5 bases at V and 5 bases at J; junction bases unmatched: 4. Germline-derived CDR1 and CDR2 are SGHTA and FQGNSA. CDR3 in amino acids: CASSIGTGGTGELFF. CDR3 DNA: TGTGCCAGCAGCATTGGGACAGGGGGTACCGGGGAGCTGTTTTTT.

This clonotype was recorded a few times. The rearrangement joins TRBV4-2 to TRBJ2-6; D ambiguous. This CDR3 has 13 residues. Trimming stripped 5 bases from V and 4 bases from J, with 6 bases between. Germline CDR1 reads LGHNA; CDR2 reads YNFKEQ. CDR3 DNA: TGTGCCAGCAGCGTGGTGGGGGCCAACGTCCTGACTTTC. The encoded protein is CASSVVGANVLTF.

This clonotype was observed a few times. The gene calls are TRBV7-6 and TRBJ2-3; D might be TRBD1 (6 bases). Germline values: CDR1 SGHVS, CDR2 FNYEAQ. The CDR3 contains 15 residues. V was pared by 1 base and J by 6 bases, with 14 bases between. CDR3 sequence (DNA): TGTGCCAGCAGCTTAGTTGCGCAGGGGATGGATACGCAGTATTTT. It encodes CASSLVAQGMDTQYF.

The sample holds many counts of this clonotype. The chain joins TRBV12-3 or TRBV12-4 to TRBJ2-7, with TRBD1 identical over 7 bases. This CDR3 region has 15 residues. The ends lost 1 base at V and 6 bases at J; junction bases unmatched: 9. The CDR3 DNA sequence: TGTGCCAGCAGTTTAGTCTCAGGGGGTGACGGCGAGCAGTACTTC. Its translation: CASSLVSGGDGEQYF.

A remark on this clonotype: At one end the junction does not follow the germline gene, possibly because of a read error. The V gene is TRBV29-1, the J gene TRBJ2-2; tentatively, D is TRBD1 or TRBD2 (5 bases each). This CDR3 has 13 residues. Germline V CDR1 and CDR2: SQVTM, ANQGSEA. The chain's CDR3 is CSVGTANPGELFF. The CDR3 DNA reads as TGCAGCGTAGGGACCGCGAACCCCGGGGAGCTGTTTTTT.

The rearrangement links TRBV11-2 to TRBJ2-2; D is ambiguous. The V end lost 1 base, the J end lost 10 bases, and 4 bases lay between the germline ends. The CDR3 spans 11 residues. CDR1 is SGHAT, CDR2 FQNNGV, per germline. The CDR3 protein is CASSLVQELFF. The CDR3, as DNA: TGTGCCAGCAGCTTAGTTCAGGAGCTGTTTTTT.

A remark on this clonotype: A much larger clone lies a single base off, so this may be a read error. The CDR3 sequence is CASSYHRVPKTDTQYF. CDR3 bases: TGTGCCAGCAGTTACCACAGGGTACCGAAGACAGATACGCAGTATTTT. The rearrangement joins TRBV6-5 to TRBJ2-3, with TRBD1 as a possible D gene (6 bases). The CDR3 length is 16 residues. V was cut by 2 bases and J by 3 bases, with 15 bases left in between. Germline V gene data show CDR1 as MNHEY and CDR2 as SVGAGI.

This clonotype was observed at least ten times. The genes are TRBV4-2 and TRBJ1-4; 7 nucleotides align to TRBD1. Germline loops: CDR1 LGHNA, CDR2 YNFKEQ. The CDR3 contains 12 residues. V shed 4 bases, J shed 12 bases, and the junction held 5 bases outside the gene matches. The CDR3 bases are TGTGCCAGCAGCCTGTCCGGGACAGAACTGTTTTTT. Amino acid sequence: CASSLSGTELFF.

This clonotype was detected only a few times. V is TRBV6-2 or TRBV6-3 and J is TRBJ2-5; D not certain. This CDR3 is 16 amino acids long. Trimming took 2 bases from V and 1 from J, leaving 14 bases between them. Looked up from germline, CDR1 is MNHEY and CDR2 is SVGEGT. In nucleotides, the CDR3 is TGTGCCAGCAGTTACCCGGCCCCACGGTCCCAAGAGACCCAGTACTTC. Residues: CASSYPAPRSQETQYF.

The chain carries TRBV19 and TRBJ2-2; 7 bases fit TRBD1. The trim removed 10 bases at V and 7 bases at J, leaving 6 bases unmatched. This CDR3 has 12 residues. CDR1 is LNHDA and CDR2 is SQIVND in the germline V gene (reference sequence). CDR3 bases: TGTGCCACCTCGGGACAGTTCGGGGAGCTGTTTTTT. Its translation is CATSGQFGELFF.

This clonotype came up a few times. The CDR3 region is CASSPRTGQPETQYF. In nucleotides, the CDR3 is TGTGCCAGCAGCCCCCGGACAGGTCAGCCGGAGACCCAGTACTTC. The rearrangement uses TRBV4-2 and TRBJ2-5, with TRBD1 identical over 7 bases. Trimming took 4 bases from V and 5 from J; bases not matched to a gene: 10. The germline V gene encodes CDR1 LGHNA and CDR2 YNFKEQ. This CDR3 contains 15 residues.

This clonotype was seen repeatedly, ten times or more. This chain uses TRBV4-3 with TRBJ2-7; tentative D call: TRBD1 (5 bases). This CDR3 is built from 15 residues. V was shortened by 10 bases and J by 2 bases, with 21 bases between the two germline ends. Germline CDR1 is LGHNA and CDR2 is YSLEER. The CDR3 coding sequence is TGCGCCACCTCGACGGAAAGGGGCCTTGCCTACGAGCAGTACTTC. It encodes CATSTERGLAYEQYF.